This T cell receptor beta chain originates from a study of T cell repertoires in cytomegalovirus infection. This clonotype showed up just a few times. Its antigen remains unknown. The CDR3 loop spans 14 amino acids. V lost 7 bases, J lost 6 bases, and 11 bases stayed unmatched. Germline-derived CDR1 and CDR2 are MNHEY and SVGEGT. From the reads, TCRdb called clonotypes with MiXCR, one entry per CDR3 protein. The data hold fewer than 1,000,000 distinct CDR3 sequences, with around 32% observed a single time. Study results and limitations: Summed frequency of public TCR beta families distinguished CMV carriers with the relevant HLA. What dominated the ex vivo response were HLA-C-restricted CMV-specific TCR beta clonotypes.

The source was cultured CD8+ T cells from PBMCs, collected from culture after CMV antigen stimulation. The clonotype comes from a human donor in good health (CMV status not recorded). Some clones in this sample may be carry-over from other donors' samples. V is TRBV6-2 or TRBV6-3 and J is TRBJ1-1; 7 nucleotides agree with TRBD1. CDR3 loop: CASTTGRGFPEAFF. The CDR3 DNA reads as TGTGCCAGCACTACGGGCAGGGGGTTCCCTGAAGCTTTCTTT.